Following are 18 T cell receptor beta chains from one sample sequenced in a study of response to subunit inactivated influenza vaccine. Each CDR3 protein gets one entry after TCRdb re-called the RT-PCR reads with MiXCR. Of about 480,000 distinct CDR3 sequences listed, 25% are singletons. Sequences were derived from CD4+ T cells sorted from PBMCs, sampled 5 days after vaccination. These receptors were obtained from a man aged 45-60 years who received an inactivated influenza vaccine.

This clonotype was seen only once. V and J are TRBV4-1 and TRBJ2-6, with TRBD2 matching over 7 bases. V lost 2 bases and J lost 2; bases outside the gene matches: 12. Germline CDR1 and CDR2: MGHRA and YSYEKL. The CDR3 length is 19 residues. CDR3 in DNA: TGCGCCAGCAGCCAAAGGCTCCGGGAGGTGGAAACTGGGGCCAACGTCCTGACTTTC. It specifies CASSQRLREVETGANVLTF.

This clonotype was seen a few times. The rearrangement uses TRBV19 and TRBJ2-5; D is perhaps TRBD1 (6 bases). The germline V gene encodes CDR1 LNHDA and CDR2 SQIVND (reference sequence). The V end lost 3 bases, the J end lost 0 bases, and 14 bases lay between the germline ends. CDR3 length: 16 residues. This chain's CDR3 is CASSIPGTPNQETQYF. The CDR3 bases are TGTGCCAGTAGTATTCCCGGGACACCTAACCAAGAGACCCAGTACTTC. Drawing the rest from reference TRBV19 and TRBJ2-5, the complete variable domain is DGGITQSPKYLFRKEGQNVTLSCEQNLNHDAMYWYRQDPGQGLRLIYYSQIVNDFQKGDIAEGYSVSREKKESFPLTVTSAQKNPTAFYLCASSIPGTPNQETQYFGPGTRLLVL.

CDR3 sequence: CSGGGGTSGRYEQFF. The CDR3 DNA is TGCAGCGGAGGGGGGGGGACTAGCGGGAGATATGAGCAGTTCTTC. V gene TRBV20-1 combines with J gene TRBJ2-1, with TRBD2 matching over 14 bases. Germline V gene lookup returns CDR1 DFQATT and CDR2 SNEGSKA (reference sequence). This CDR3 is built from 15 residues.

The chain links TRBV10-3 to TRBJ2-7; 7 bases match TRBD1. From germline, CDR1 is ENHRY and CDR2 SYGVKD. Trimming took 6 bases from V and 1 from J; bases not matched to a gene: 6. The length of the CDR3 is 14 residues. The CDR3 protein is CAIRDRVSSYEQYF. In nucleotides, the CDR3 is TGTGCCATCAGAGACAGGGTTAGTTCCTACGAGCAGTACTTC.

This clonotype was counted ten times or more. This chain joins TRBV7-2 and TRBJ2-3; D is perhaps TRBD2 (5 bases). Germline loops: CDR1 SGHTA, CDR2 FQGNSA. The germline V and J ends were trimmed by 5 bases and 5 bases, with 11 bases remaining between them. The CDR3 has 13 amino acids. CDR3 in DNA: TGTGCCAGCAGCGCGACGGGAAGAGATACGCAGTATTTT. Protein: CASSATGRDTQYF.

CDR3 nucleotides: TGTGCCAGCACAGCGGGAGTACGGTACGAGCAGTACTTC. Its protein is CASTAGVRYEQYF. J is TRBJ2-7 and V is TRBV6-1, with 8 bases matching TRBD2. CDR3 length: 13 residues. CDR1 is MNHNS and CDR2 is SASEGT in the germline V gene. The V and J ends lost 7 bases and 4 bases, in that order; junction bases with no gene match: 6.

There are a few counts of this clonotype. The chain combines TRBV29-1 with TRBJ2-3; D uncertain. V gave up 0 bases and J gave up 2 bases, with 0 bases separating them. Germline V CDR1 and CDR2: SQVTM, ANQGSEA. This CDR3 has 11 residues. The CDR3 loop is CSVEDTDTQYF. The CDR3 coding sequence is TGCAGCGTTGAAGACACAGATACGCAGTATTTT.

This chain connects TRBV20-1 to TRBJ1-2, with D unresolved. This CDR3 contains 12 residues. Germline V lookup: CDR1 DFQATT, CDR2 SNEGSKA (reference sequence). Trimming took 6 bases from V and 8 from J, leaving 16 bases between them. The DNA of the CDR3 is TGCAGTGCCACCCCCCAGGCAGGCGGCTACACCTTC. The encoded protein is CSATPQAGGYTF.

The rearrangement uses TRBV10-3 and TRBJ2-2; D gene unclear. Germline V gene data show CDR1 as ENHRY and CDR2 as SYGVKD. The CDR3 sequence is 13 residues long. Trimming stripped 6 bases from V and 1 base from J, with 6 bases between. The CDR3 DNA sequence: TGTGCCATCAGGGAGAAGAACACCGGGGAGCTGTTTTTT. Translated: CAIREKNTGELFF.

This clonotype was found a few times. This chain links TRBV5-1 with TRBJ2-7, with D tentatively TRBD1 (6 bases). From germline, CDR1 is SGHRS and CDR2 YFSETQ. Trimming removed 4 bases from V and 5 bases from J, with 19 bases in between. The length of the CDR3 is 15 residues. DNA of the CDR3: TGCGCCAGCAGCATATACGACCGGGACAATAACGAGCAGTACTTC. Its protein product is CASSIYDRDNNEQYF.

This chain connects TRBV24-1 to TRBJ1-5, with TRBD1 matching 9 bases. V lost 0 bases to trimming and J lost 6 bases; unmatched junction nucleotides: 5. Germline V gene lookup returns CDR1 KGHDR and CDR2 SFDVKD. This CDR3 has 16 amino acids. DNA of the CDR3: TGTGCCACCAGTGATTTGCGGACAGGGGAGGCTCAGCCCCAGCATTTT. It translates to CATSDLRTGEAQPQHF.

This clonotype was counted a few times. V is TRBV12-3 or TRBV12-4 and J is TRBJ2-1; 10 bases are a match to TRBD2. CDR3 length equals 13 residues. With 6 bases clipped from V and 7 bases from J, the junction kept 3 bases outside the gene matches. This CDR3 is CASSQGLANEQFF. The CDR3 coding sequence is TGTGCCAGCAGCCAGGGACTAGCGAATGAGCAGTTCTTC.

The chain is built from TRBV5-1 and TRBJ1-2; D is uncertain. The CDR3 consists of 15 residues. V dropped 0 bases and J dropped 7 bases, with 16 bases sitting between them. The germline V gene has CDR1 SGHRS and CDR2 YFSETQ. The CDR3 region is CASSLDPGRLGGYTF. The CDR3 DNA is TGCGCCAGCAGCTTGGACCCCGGGAGGTTAGGTGGCTACACCTTC.

This clonotype has only a few counts. This sequence joins TRBV7-9 and TRBJ2-3; maybe TRBD2 (6 bases). V shed 7 bases and J shed 3 bases, with 11 bases lying between them. Germline CDR1 reads SEHNR; CDR2 reads FQNEAQ (reference sequence). The CDR3 runs 13 residues. This CDR3 reads CASNPGATDTQYF. In DNA form, the CDR3 reads TGTGCCAGCAATCCGGGAGCGACAGATACGCAGTATTTT.

This clonotype was detected only a few times. The rearrangement uses TRBV5-5 and TRBJ2-3; tentative D call: TRBD1 (5 bases). V lost 4 bases and J lost 0, with 15 bases in between. In germline, CDR1 is SGHKS, CDR2 YYEKEE (reference sequence). CDR3 size: 16 residues. CDR3 DNA sequence: TGTGCCAGCAGCAAACAGGCAACCCGTAGCACAGATACGCAGTATTTT. Translating it yields CASSKQATRSTDTQYF.

In this sample, this clonotype turned up a few times. CDR3 residues: CASSGVRTGELFF. The CDR3 nucleotides are TGTGCCAGCAGCGGAGTTCGGACCGGGGAGCTGTTTTTT. The chain links TRBV9 to TRBJ2-2; D uncertain. Germline assignment: CDR1 SGDLS and CDR2 YYNGEE. V gave up 3 bases and J gave up 5 bases, with 8 bases separating them. The CDR3 totals 13 residues.

This chain uses TRBV12-3 or TRBV12-4 with TRBJ2-1; 11 bases match TRBD2. V was pared by 4 bases and J by 4 bases, with 6 bases of the junction left unmatched. The CDR3 is 16 residues long. CDR3 in DNA: TGTGCCAGCAGTTATGGGCCTAGCGGGAGGTACAATGAGCAGTTCTTC. Translated, it gives CASSYGPSGRYNEQFF.

This clonotype was detected a few times. The chain couples TRBV7-2 to TRBJ2-4; D unclear. Deletions cut 1 base from V and 0 bases from J, with 13 bases between. Germline V gene lookup returns CDR1 SGHTA and CDR2 FQGNSA. The CDR3 runs 17 residues. This chain's CDR3 is CASSLVPSPLAKNIQYF. The CDR3 DNA reads as TGTGCCAGCAGCTTAGTCCCTAGTCCTCTAGCCAAAAACATTCAGTACTTC. Combining the CDR3 with reference TRBV7-2 and TRBJ2-4 gives the whole variable domain GAGVSQSPSNKVTEKGKDVELRCDPISGHTALYWYRQSLGQGLEFLIYFQGNSAPDKSGLPSDRFSAERTGGSVSTLTIQRTQQEDSAVYLCASSLVPSPLAKNIQYFGAGTRLSVL.